This T cell receptor (beta chain) was sequenced for a study of vaccination and CD4 T cells after COVID-19. The wider study: With a range of 35 to 161, the median interval from diagnosis to drawing post-COVID samples was about 100 days. Overlapping SARS-CoV-2, HCoV-NL63, HCoV-OC43 and HCoV-229E spike peptides stimulated the cells. Cultures serving as controls received a peptide pool (CEFX or HIV-1 Nef) or no peptide. Broader study findings: Median SARS-CoV-2-reactive clonotype numbers went up from about 20 to 38, but not significantly.

Cultured CD4+ T-cell DNA underwent Oncomine TCR Beta short-read sequencing. TCRdb called the PCR reads again in MiXCR, with one record for every CDR3 protein. Among more than 10,000 distinct CDR3 sequences listed, about three quarters were seen once. The treatment here: approximately 9-day PBMC culture with coronavirus spike peptide pools or control peptides (ViraFEST assay). The germline V gene encodes CDR1 MNHNS and CDR2 SASEGT. The V gene lost 9 bases and the J gene lost 3 bases, with 18 bases spanning the gap. This CDR3 has 15 amino acids. Worth noting for this clonotype: Its antigen is not identified.

The clonotype originates from a human donor who had recovered from COVID-19. V is TRBV6-1 and J is TRBJ1-3; no reliable D call. What was sequenced was CD4+ T cells from blood, cultured in vitro. The CDR3 sequence is CASSPTRAGGNTIYF. CDR3 coding DNA: TGTGCCAGTAGCCCAACCCGGGCGGGTGGAAACACCATATATTTT.